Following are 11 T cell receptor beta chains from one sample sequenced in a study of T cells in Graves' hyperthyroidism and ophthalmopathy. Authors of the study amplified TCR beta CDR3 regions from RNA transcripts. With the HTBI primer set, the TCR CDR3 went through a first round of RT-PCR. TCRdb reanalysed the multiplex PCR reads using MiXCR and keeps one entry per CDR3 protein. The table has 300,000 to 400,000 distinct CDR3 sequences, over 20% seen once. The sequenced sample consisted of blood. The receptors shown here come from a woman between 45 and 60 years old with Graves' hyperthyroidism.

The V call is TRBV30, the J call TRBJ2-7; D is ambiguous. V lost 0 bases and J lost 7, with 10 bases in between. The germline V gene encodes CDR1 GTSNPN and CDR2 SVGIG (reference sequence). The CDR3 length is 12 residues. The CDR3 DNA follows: TGTGCCTGGAGTGTAGGCGGAGATGAGCAGTACTTC. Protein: CAWSVGGDEQYF.

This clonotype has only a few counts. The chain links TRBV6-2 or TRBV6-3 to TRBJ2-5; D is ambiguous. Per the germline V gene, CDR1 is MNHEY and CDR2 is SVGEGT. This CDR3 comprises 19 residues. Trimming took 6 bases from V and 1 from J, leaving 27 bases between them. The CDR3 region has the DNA TGTGCCAGCAGATACGTTGGAAAAGCGCGGACGGATTTCCAAGAGACCCAGTACTTC. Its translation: CASRYVGKARTDFQETQYF.

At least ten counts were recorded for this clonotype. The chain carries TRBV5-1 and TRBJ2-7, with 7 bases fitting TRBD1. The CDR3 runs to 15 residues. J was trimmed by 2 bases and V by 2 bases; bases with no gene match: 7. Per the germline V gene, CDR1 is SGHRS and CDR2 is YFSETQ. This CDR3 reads CASSFGDSPPYEQYF. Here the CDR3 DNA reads TGCGCCAGCAGCTTCGGGGACAGCCCTCCCTACGAGCAGTACTTC.

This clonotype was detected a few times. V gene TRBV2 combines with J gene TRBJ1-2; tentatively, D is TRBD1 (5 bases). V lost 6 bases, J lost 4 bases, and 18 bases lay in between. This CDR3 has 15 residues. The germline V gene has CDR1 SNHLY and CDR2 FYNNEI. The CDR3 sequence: CASRGGDRRGYGYTF. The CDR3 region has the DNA TGTGCCAGCAGGGGTGGGGACCGGAGGGGCTATGGCTACACCTTC.

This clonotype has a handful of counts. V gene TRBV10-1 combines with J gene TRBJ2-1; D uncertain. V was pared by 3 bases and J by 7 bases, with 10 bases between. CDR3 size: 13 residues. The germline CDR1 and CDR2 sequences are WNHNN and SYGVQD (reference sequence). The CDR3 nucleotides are TGCGCCAGCAGTGAAGATCCCCGGAATGAGCAGTTCTTC. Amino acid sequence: CASSEDPRNEQFF.

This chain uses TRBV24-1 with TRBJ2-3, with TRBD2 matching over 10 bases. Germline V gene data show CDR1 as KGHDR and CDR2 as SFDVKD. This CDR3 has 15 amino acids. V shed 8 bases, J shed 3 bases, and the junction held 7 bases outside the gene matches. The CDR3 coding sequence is TGTGCCACCACCTCTAGCGGGAGTATAACAGATACGCAGTATTTT. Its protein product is CATTSSGSITDTQYF.

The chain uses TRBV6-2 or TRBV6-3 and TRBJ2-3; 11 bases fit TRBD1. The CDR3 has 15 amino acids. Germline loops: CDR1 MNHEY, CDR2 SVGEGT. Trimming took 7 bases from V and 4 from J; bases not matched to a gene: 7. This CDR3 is CASTGDRGVADTQYF. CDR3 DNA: TGTGCCAGCACCGGGGACAGGGGGGTGGCAGATACGCAGTATTTT.

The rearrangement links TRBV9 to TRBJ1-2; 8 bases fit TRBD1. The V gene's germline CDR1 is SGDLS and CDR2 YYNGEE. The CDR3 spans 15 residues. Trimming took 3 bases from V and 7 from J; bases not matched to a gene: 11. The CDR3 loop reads CASSGPGTGPVGYTF. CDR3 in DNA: TGTGCCAGCAGCGGGCCCGGGACAGGCCCTGTTGGCTACACCTTC.

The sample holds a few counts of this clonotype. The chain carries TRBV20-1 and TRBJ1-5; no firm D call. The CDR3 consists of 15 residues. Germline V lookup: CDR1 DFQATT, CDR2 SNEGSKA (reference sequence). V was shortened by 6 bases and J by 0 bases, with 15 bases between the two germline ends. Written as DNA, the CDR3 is TGCAGTGCCGCTGGGGAGGCTTATAGCAATCAGCCCCAGCATTTT. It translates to CSAAGEAYSNQPQHF.

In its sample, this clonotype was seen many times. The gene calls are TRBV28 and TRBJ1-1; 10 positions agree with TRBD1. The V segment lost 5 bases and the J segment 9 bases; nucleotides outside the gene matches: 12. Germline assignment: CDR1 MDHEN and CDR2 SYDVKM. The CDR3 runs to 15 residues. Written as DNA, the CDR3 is TGTGCCAGCAGTCCGTCCCGGGACAGGGGAGCGCAAGCTTTCTTT. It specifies CASSPSRDRGAQAFF.

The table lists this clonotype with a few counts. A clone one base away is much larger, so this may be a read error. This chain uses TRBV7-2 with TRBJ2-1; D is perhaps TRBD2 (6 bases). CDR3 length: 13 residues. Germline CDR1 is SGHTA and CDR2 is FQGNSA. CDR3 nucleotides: TGTGTCAGCAGCTTACTGGCGGGACGTGAGCAGTTCTTC. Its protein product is CVSSLLAGREQFF.